Presented here are 24 T cell receptor beta chains from one specimen sequenced in a study of PD-1 blockade in classical Hodgkin lymphoma. Time point indicated: cycle 4 day 1 (C4D1), after about 6 weeks of nivolumab. There was relapse after autologous stem cell transplantation in every patient, and there was variation in brentuximab vedotin exposure. The method was immunoSEQ multiplex PCR; TCRdb's version includes in-frame clones alone and lacks a portion of them. The repertoire has tens of thousands of clones, over 80% of them found once; the top ten carry over 15%. Sequencing was performed on peripheral blood mononuclear cells (PBMCs), taken before the fourth cycle of nivolumab. The receptors stem from a human donor with classical Hodgkin lymphoma.

V usage is TRBV7-8 and J usage is TRBJ2-7; D remains ambiguous. The ends were cut back, 1 base at V and 2 bases at J, with 12 bases in the middle. The CDR3 is made up of 15 amino acids. Germline CDR1 reads SGHVS; CDR2 reads FQNEAQ. CDR3 in amino acids: CASSLGLPPPYEQYF. The DNA of the CDR3 is TGTGCCAGCAGCTTAGGGCTACCCCCTCCCTACGAGCAGTACTTC.

V gene TRBV6-4 combines with J gene TRBJ2-1; D remains unclear. CDR1 is MRHNA and CDR2 is SNTAGT in the germline V gene. The germline V and J ends were trimmed by 6 bases and 1 base, with 22 bases remaining between them. The CDR3 extends over 18 amino acids. The DNA for the CDR3 is TGTGCCAGCAGACGCTCTGCAGTGACTGGATCATCCTACAATGAGCAGTTCTTC. This codes for CASRRSAVTGSSYNEQFF.

V usage is TRBV25-1 and J usage is TRBJ2-7; a weak D match, TRBD2 (6 bases). The CDR3 runs 14 residues. The germline CDR1 and CDR2 sequences are MGHDK and SYGVNS. V lost 5 bases and J lost 2, with 13 bases in between. CDR3 loop: CASSSPGLPYEQYF. The DNA of the CDR3 is TGTGCCAGCAGTTCTCCGGGACTCCCCTACGAGCAGTACTTC.

J is TRBJ1-4 and V is TRBV5-1; D remains ambiguous. Germline V lookup: CDR1 SGHRS, CDR2 YFSETQ. With 0 bases removed from V and 4 bases from J, the gap between germline ends came to 4 bases. The CDR3 has 13 residues. Here the CDR3 DNA reads TGCGCCAGCAGCTTGGCGGTTAATGAAAAACTGTTTTTT. Encoded protein: CASSLAVNEKLFF.

This clone was counted only a few times. V usage is TRBV28 and J usage is TRBJ1-1, with 12 bases aligning to TRBD1. Per germline, CDR1 MDHEN and CDR2 SYDVKM. The length of the CDR3 is 15 residues. Trimming cost V 9 bases and J 4 bases; bases outside gene matches: 9. Here the CDR3 reads CASGGQGAFGTEAFF. In nucleotides, the CDR3 is TGTGCCAGTGGGGGACAGGGGGCTTTCGGCACTGAAGCTTTCTTT.

This clone came up once. The rearrangement uses TRBV29-1 and TRBJ1-2; TRBD1 matches 8 bases. V lost 2 bases to trimming and J lost 6 bases; unmatched junction nucleotides: 2. The CDR3 is made up of 12 amino acids. The germline V gene has CDR1 SQVTM and CDR2 ANQGSEA. CDR3 in DNA: TGCAGCGTTGAACCGGGACAGGATGGCTACACCTTC. Translation gives CSVEPGQDGYTF.

The chain employs TRBV6-1 and TRBJ2-7; D is uncertain. The germline V and J ends were trimmed by 4 bases and 3 bases, with 10 bases remaining between them. CDR3 size: 13 residues. Germline CDR1 is MNHNS and CDR2 is SASEGT. CDR3 region: CASSGPQIYEQYF. CDR3 in DNA: TGTGCCAGCAGTGGACCCCAGATCTACGAGCAGTACTTC.

The V call is TRBV11-2, the J call TRBJ2-7; D is unclear. V lost 0 bases to trimming and J lost 3 bases, with 12 bases between them. There are 15 residues in the CDR3. CDR1 and CDR2 (germline): SGHAT, FQNNGV. The CDR3 DNA reads TGTGCCAGCAGCTTAGAAGCCCTTAACCTCTACGAGCAGTACTTC. It specifies CASSLEALNLYEQYF. The whole variable domain, remainder taken from reference TRBV11-2 and TRBJ2-7, is EAGVAQSPRYKIIEKRQSVAFWCNPISGHATLYWYQQILGQGPKLLIQFQNNGVVDDSQLPKDRFSAERLKGVDSTLKIQPAKLEDSAVYLCASSLEALNLYEQYFGPGTRLTVT.

The chain is built from TRBV28 and TRBJ1-2, with D possibly TRBD1 on 5 matching bases. The ends were cut back, 9 bases at V and 4 bases at J, with 18 bases in the middle. The germline V gene has CDR1 MDHEN and CDR2 SYDVKM. The CDR3 consists of 14 residues. The CDR3 sequence is CASAPGLVAYGYTF. The CDR3 DNA is TGTGCCAGTGCCCCAGGGTTAGTCGCCTATGGCTACACCTTC.

This sequence joins TRBV7-9 and TRBJ1-1, with D possibly being TRBD1 (5 bases). CDR1 is SEHNR, CDR2 FQNEAQ, per germline (reference sequence). The CDR3 consists of 13 residues. V gave up 5 bases and J gave up 4 bases, with 11 bases separating them. The CDR3 region is CASSIREGTEAFF. The CDR3 bases are TGTGCCAGCAGCATCAGGGAAGGCACTGAAGCTTTCTTT.

This chain joins TRBV14 and TRBJ2-1; 8 nucleotides agree with TRBD1. The CDR3 runs 15 residues. Germline-derived CDR1 and CDR2 are SGHDN and FVKESK. Trimming cost V 5 bases and J 4 bases; bases outside gene matches: 7. The CDR3 DNA follows: TGTGCCAGCAGCGGCCGGGACAGGCGGTACAATGAGCAGTTCTTC. This translates into CASSGRDRRYNEQFF.

The V call is TRBV7-9, the J call TRBJ2-5, with 11 bases fitting TRBD1. J was trimmed by 5 bases and V by 5 bases; bases with no gene match: 7. Germline CDR1 SEHNR, CDR2 FQNEAQ (reference sequence). CDR3 length equals 15 residues. The CDR3 reads CASSRTGGIVETQYF. For the CDR3, the DNA is TGTGCCAGCAGCCGGACAGGGGGCATCGTGGAGACCCAGTACTTC.

The sample holds a few counts of this clone. V and J are TRBV7-2 and TRBJ2-7; D tentatively fits TRBD1 or TRBD2 (5 bases each). The CDR3 runs to 14 residues. The V end was cut by 5 bases, the J end by 7 bases, with 18 bases between. Germline V gene sequence: CDR1 SGHTA, CDR2 FQGNSA. The CDR3 region is CASSHGTGGLEQYF. Here the CDR3 DNA reads TGTGCCAGCAGCCACGGGACCGGCGGGCTTGAGCAGTACTTC.

V and J are TRBV6-5 and TRBJ2-7, with TRBD1 matching over 7 bases. This CDR3 comprises 14 residues. Per the germline V gene, CDR1 is MNHEY and CDR2 is SVGAGI. The V segment lost 2 bases and the J segment 3 bases; nucleotides outside the gene matches: 4. The CDR3 spells CASSYGQGVYEQYF. CDR3 nucleotides: TGTGCCAGCAGTTACGGTCAGGGGGTCTACGAGCAGTACTTC.

The chain recombines TRBV9 with TRBJ2-2; D remains ambiguous. V dropped 3 bases and J dropped 0 bases, with 6 bases sitting between them. This CDR3 has 14 residues. The germline V gene encodes CDR1 SGDLS and CDR2 YYNGEE. Written as DNA, the CDR3 is TGTGCCAGCAGCGCCCGCGCGAACACCGGGGAGCTGTTTTTT. Residues: CASSARANTGELFF.

The chain employs TRBV5-1 and TRBJ2-6, with a tentative D call TRBD1 (5 bases). The germline V gene has CDR1 SGHRS and CDR2 YFSETQ. The CDR3 contains 15 residues. Deletions cut 4 bases from V and 0 bases from J, with 8 bases between. The CDR3 spells CASSPTDSGANVLTF. For the CDR3, the DNA is TGCGCCAGCAGCCCGACAGACTCTGGGGCCAACGTCCTGACTTTC.

The J gene is TRBJ2-7, the V gene TRBV4-2, with D perhaps assigned TRBD1 or TRBD2 (5 bases each). Germline lookup yields CDR1 LGHNA and CDR2 YNFKEQ. This CDR3 is built from 15 residues. V lost 4 bases and J lost 0, with 13 bases in between. The CDR3 coding sequence is TGTGCCAGCAGCCTTGGGGGTTCTAGCTCCTACGAGCAGTACTTC. Its protein is CASSLGGSSSYEQYF.

The CDR3, as DNA: TGTGCCAGCAGCTTACTTCCGGGACAGCTAAACTATGGCTACACCTTC. As protein: CASSLLPGQLNYGYTF. V gene TRBV7-2 combines with J gene TRBJ1-2; TRBD1 matches at 7 bases. V lost 2 bases, J lost 2 bases, and 8 bases stayed unmatched. Germline-derived CDR1 and CDR2 are SGHTA and FQGNSA. The CDR3 is 16 amino acids.

The chain links TRBV28 to TRBJ2-7; D tentatively fits TRBD1 or TRBD2 (6 bases each). The germline gives CDR1 MDHEN, CDR2 SYDVKM. With 8 bases removed from V and 6 bases from J, the gap between germline ends came to 17 bases. CDR3 length: 13 residues. CDR3 sequence (DNA): TGTGCCAGCTATAGGCCCCCGGGGGCCGAGCAGTACTTC. It specifies CASYRPPGAEQYF.

The chain combines TRBV12-5 with TRBJ2-3, with TRBD1 matching over 7 bases. Germline loops: CDR1 LGHNT, CDR2 FRNRAP. V lost 6 bases to trimming and J lost 0 bases; unmatched junction nucleotides: 6. The CDR3 runs 15 residues. CDR3 bases: TGTGCTAGTGGACAGACAGGGACCAGCACAGATACGCAGTATTTT. This sequence encodes CASGQTGTSTDTQYF.

The rearrangement joins TRBV6-5 to TRBJ2-7, with a possible D match to TRBD1 (6 bases). There are 15 residues in the CDR3. With 0 bases removed from V and 6 bases from J, the gap between germline ends came to 15 bases. Germline V CDR1 and CDR2: MNHEY, SVGAGI. The CDR3 spells CASSYSIQGPGEQYF. In DNA form, the CDR3 reads TGTGCCAGCAGTTACTCGATTCAGGGGCCGGGCGAGCAGTACTTC.

The chain couples TRBV5-1 to TRBJ2-1, with D uncertain. The CDR3 runs to 17 residues. Trimming removed 0 bases at V and 0 bases at J, with 13 bases between. Germline V gene data show CDR1 as SGHRS and CDR2 as YFSETQ. The CDR3: CASSLGQAVYSYNEQFF. The CDR3 bases are TGCGCCAGCAGCTTGGGTCAGGCAGTTTACTCCTACAATGAGCAGTTCTTC.

The gene calls are TRBV6-5 and TRBJ1-5, with 8 positions matching TRBD1. CDR3 length: 14 residues. Germline values: CDR1 MNHEY, CDR2 SVGAGI. V lost 4 bases to trimming and J lost 6 bases; unmatched junction nucleotides: 5. The CDR3 sequence is CASSSDRGSQPQHF. The CDR3 DNA is TGTGCCAGCAGTTCCGACAGGGGATCTCAGCCCCAGCATTTT.

This clone was observed a handful of times. The chain has TRBV19 and TRBJ1-2; D ambiguous. The germline gives CDR1 LNHDA, CDR2 SQIVND (reference sequence). With 5 bases removed from V and 8 bases from J, the gap between germline ends came to 12 bases. The CDR3 spans 12 residues. The CDR3 region is CASSPSPGGYTF. The CDR3 DNA is TGTGCCAGTAGTCCTAGCCCCGGGGGCTACACCTTC.